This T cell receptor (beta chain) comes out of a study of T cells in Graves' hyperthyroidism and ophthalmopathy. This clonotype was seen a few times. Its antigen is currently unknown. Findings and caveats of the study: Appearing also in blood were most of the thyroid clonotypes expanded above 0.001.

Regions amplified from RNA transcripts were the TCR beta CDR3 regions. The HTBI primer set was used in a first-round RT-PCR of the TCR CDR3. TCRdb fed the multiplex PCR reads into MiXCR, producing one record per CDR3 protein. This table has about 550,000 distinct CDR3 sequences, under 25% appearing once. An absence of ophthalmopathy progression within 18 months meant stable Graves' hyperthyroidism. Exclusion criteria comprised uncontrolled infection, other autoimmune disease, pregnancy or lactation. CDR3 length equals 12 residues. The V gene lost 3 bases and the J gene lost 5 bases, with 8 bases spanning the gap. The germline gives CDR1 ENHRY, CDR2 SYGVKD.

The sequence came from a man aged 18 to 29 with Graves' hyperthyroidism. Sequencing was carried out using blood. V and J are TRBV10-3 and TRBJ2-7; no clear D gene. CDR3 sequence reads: CAISEELNEQYF. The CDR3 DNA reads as TGTGCCATCAGTGAAGAGCTTAACGAGCAGTACTTC.